The clone carrying this T cell receptor (beta chain) turned up a few times. The sample is drawn from a study of response to subunit inactivated influenza vaccine. Per the germline V gene, CDR1 is SGHRS and CDR2 is YFSETQ. The V gene lost 0 bases and the J gene lost 6 bases, with 15 bases spanning the gap. The CDR3 is 15 residues long. TCRdb ran MiXCR on the RT-PCR reads and lists one entry per CDR3 protein. The data show about 170,000 distinct CDR3 sequences, around 12% seen once. Separately, the same data were catalogued under a study of T cells expressing NK-cell markers. As that study records: For TCR beta, cDNA was produced by 5'RACE template switching with UMIs.

The sample here was CD8+ T cells sorted from PBMCs, taken about 11 days after vaccination. V gene TRBV5-1 combines with J gene TRBJ2-5; D is uncertain. This sequence originates from a man aged 50 to 60 who received an inactivated influenza vaccine. The CDR3 sequence: CASSLGPEPGQTQYF. Here the CDR3 DNA reads TGCGCCAGCAGCTTGGGCCCAGAACCTGGTCAGACCCAGTACTTC.